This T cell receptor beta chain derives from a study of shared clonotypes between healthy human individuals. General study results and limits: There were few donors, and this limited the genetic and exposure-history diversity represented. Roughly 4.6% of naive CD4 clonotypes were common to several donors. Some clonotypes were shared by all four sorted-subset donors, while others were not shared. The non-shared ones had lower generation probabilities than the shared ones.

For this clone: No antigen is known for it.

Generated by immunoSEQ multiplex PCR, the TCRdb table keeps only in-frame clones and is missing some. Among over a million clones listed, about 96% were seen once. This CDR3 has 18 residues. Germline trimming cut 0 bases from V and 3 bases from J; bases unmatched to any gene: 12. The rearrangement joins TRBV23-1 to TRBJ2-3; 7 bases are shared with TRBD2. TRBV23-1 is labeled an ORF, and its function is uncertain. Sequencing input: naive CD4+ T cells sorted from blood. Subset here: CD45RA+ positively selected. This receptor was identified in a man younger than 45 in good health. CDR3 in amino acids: CASSQSISPAGMTDTQYF. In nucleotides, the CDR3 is TGCGCCAGCAGTCAATCGATTAGCCCAGCGGGAATGACAGATACGCAGTATTTT.